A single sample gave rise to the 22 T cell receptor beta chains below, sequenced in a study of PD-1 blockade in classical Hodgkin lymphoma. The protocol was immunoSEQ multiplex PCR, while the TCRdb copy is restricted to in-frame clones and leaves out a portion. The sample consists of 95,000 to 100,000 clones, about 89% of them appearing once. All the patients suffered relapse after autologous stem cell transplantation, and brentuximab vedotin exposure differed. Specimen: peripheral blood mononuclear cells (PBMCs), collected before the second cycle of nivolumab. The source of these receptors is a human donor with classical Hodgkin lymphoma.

CDR3 protein: CASSTSGGHEQFF. The CDR3 DNA sequence: TGTGCCAGCAGTACGTCCGGGGGCCATGAGCAGTTCTTC. The V gene is TRBV11-3, the J gene TRBJ2-1; D could derive from TRBD1 or TRBD2 (6 bases each). V lost 6 bases, J lost 8 bases, and 14 bases lay in between. CDR3 length equals 13 residues. CDR1 SGHNT and CDR2 YENEEA come from the germline V gene.

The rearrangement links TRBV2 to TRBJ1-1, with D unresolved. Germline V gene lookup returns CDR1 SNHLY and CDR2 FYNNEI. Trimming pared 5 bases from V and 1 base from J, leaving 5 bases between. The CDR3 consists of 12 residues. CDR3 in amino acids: CASSPRNTEAFF. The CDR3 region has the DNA TGTGCCAGCAGTCCACGGAACACTGAAGCTTTCTTT. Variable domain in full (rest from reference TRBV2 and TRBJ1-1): EPEVTQTPSHQVTQMGQEVILRCVPISNHLYFYWYRQILGQKVEFLVSFYNNEISEKSEIFDDQFSVERPDGSNFTLKIRSTKLEDSAMYFCASSPRNTEAFFGQGTRLTVV.

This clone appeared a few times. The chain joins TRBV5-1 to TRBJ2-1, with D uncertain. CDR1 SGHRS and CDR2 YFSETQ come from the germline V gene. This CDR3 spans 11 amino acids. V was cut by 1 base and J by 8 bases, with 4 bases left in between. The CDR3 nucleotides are TGCGCCAGCAGCTTGTTGGATGAGCAGTTCTTC. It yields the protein CASSLLDEQFF.

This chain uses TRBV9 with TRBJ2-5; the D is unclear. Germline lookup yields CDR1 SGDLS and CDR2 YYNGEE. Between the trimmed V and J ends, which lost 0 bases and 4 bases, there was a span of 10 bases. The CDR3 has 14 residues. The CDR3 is CASSVGLLTETQYF. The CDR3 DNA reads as TGTGCCAGCAGCGTAGGGTTACTCACAGAGACCCAGTACTTC. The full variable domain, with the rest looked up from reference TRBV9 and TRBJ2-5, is DSGVTQTPKHLITATGQRVTLRCSPRSGDLSVYWYQQSLDQGLQFLIQYYNGEERAKGNILERFSAQQFPDLHSELNLSSLELGDSALYFCASSVGLLTETQYFGPGTRLLVL.

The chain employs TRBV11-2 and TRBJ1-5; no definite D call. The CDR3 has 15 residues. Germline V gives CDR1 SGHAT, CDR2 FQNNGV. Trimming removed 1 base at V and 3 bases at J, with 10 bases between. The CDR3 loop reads CASSLAGQDNQPQHF. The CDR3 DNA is TGTGCCAGCAGCTTAGCCGGCCAGGACAATCAGCCCCAGCATTTT.

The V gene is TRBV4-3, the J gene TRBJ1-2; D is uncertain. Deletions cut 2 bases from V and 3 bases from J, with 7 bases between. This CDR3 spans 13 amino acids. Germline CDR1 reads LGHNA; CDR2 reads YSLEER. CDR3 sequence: CASSQNGDYGYTF. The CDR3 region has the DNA TGCGCCAGCAGCCAAAACGGAGACTATGGCTACACCTTC.

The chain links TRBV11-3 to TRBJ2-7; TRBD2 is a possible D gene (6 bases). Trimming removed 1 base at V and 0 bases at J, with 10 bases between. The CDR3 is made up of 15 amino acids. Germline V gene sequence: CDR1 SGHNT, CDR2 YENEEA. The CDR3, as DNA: TGTGCCAGCAGCTTAGCTGCGGGGTCCTCCTACGAGCAGTACTTC. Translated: CASSLAAGSSYEQYF.

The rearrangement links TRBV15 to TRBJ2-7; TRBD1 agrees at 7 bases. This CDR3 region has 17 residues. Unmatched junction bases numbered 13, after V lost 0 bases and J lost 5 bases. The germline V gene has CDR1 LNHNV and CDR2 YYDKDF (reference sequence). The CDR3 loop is CATSRDLRGQLWDEQYF. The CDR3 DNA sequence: TGTGCCACCAGCAGAGATCTGAGGGGGCAGCTCTGGGACGAGCAGTACTTC.

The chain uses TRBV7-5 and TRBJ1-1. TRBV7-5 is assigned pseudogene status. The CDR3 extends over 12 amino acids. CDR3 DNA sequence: TGTGCCAGAAGCGTTTTGAACACTGAAGCTTTCTTT. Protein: CARSVLNTEAFF.

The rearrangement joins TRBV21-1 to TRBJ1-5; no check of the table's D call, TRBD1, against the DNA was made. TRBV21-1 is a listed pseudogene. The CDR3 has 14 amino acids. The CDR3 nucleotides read TGTGCCAGGGATACAGGGTATAGCAATCAGCCCCAGCATTTT. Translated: CARDTGYSNQPQHF.

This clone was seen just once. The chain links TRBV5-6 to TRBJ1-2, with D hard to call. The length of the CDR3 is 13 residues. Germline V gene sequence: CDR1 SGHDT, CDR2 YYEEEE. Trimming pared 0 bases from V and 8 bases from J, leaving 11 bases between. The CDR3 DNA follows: TGTGCCAGCAGCTTGGTGAACGGGGAGGGCTACACCTTC. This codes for CASSLVNGEGYTF.

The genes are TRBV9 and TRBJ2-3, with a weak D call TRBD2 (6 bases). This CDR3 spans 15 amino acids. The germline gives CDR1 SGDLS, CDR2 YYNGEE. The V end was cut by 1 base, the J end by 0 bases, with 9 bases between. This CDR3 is CASSVRGLSTDTQYF. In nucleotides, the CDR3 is TGTGCCAGCAGCGTAAGGGGACTGAGCACAGATACGCAGTATTTT.

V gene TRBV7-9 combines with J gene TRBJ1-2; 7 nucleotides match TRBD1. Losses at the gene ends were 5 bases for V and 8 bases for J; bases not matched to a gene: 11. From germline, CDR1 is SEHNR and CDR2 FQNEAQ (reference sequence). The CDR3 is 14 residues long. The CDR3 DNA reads TGTGCCAGCAGCACTCAGACAGGGATCGGCGGCTACACCTTC. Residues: CASSTQTGIGGYTF.

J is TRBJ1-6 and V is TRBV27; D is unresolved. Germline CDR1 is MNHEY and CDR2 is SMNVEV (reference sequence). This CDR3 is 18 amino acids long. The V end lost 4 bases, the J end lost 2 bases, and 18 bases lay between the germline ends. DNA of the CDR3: TGTGCCAGCAGTTCCACCTCACTCCTTGGCACCTATAATTCACCCCTCCACTTT. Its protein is CASSSTSLLGTYNSPLHF.

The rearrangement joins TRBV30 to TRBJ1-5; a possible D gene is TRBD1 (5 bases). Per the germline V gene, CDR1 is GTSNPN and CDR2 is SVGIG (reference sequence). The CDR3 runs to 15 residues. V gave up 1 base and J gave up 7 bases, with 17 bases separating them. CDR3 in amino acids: CAWSELLGRRQPQHF. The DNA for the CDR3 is TGTGCCTGGAGTGAGTTGTTGGGACGGAGGCAGCCCCAGCATTTT.

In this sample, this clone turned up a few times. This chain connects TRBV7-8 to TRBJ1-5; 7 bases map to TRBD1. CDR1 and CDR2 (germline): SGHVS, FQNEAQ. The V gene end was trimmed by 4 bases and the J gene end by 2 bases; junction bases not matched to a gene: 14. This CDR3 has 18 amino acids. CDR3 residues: CASSSRQGRVPGNQPQHF. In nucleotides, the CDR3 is TGTGCCAGCAGCTCTCGACAGGGCCGTGTCCCGGGCAATCAGCCCCAGCATTTT.

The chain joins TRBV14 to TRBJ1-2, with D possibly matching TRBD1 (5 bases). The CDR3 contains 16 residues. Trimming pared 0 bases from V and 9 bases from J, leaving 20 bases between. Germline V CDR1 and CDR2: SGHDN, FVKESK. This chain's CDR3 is CASSQDLAYAQGSYTF. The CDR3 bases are TGTGCCAGCAGCCAAGATTTGGCCTATGCGCAGGGCAGCTACACCTTC.

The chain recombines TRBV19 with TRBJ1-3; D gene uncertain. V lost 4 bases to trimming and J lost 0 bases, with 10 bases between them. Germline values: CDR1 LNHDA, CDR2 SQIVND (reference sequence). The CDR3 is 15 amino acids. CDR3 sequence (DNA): TGTGCCAGTAGTAGACCGATTACCTCTGGAAACACCATATATTTT. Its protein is CASSRPITSGNTIYF.

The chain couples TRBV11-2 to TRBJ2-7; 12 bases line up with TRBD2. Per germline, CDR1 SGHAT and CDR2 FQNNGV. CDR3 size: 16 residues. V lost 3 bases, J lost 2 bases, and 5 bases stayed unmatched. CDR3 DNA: TGTGCCAGCAGCTTTGGACTAGCGGGGAAGACCTACGAGCAGTACTTC. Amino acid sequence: CASSFGLAGKTYEQYF.

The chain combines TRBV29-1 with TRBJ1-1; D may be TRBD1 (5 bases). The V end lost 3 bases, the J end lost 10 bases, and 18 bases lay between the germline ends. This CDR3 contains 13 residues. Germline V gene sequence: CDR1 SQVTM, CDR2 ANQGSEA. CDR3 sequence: CSVEGQGGIGAFF. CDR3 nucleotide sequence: TGCAGCGTTGAGGGGCAGGGAGGGATTGGAGCTTTCTTT.

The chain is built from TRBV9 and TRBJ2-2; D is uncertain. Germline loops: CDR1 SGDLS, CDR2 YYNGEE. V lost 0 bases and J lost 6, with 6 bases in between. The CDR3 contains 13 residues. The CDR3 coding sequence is TGTGCCAGCAGCGTAGCCTATTCCGGGGAGCTGTTTTTT. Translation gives CASSVAYSGELFF.

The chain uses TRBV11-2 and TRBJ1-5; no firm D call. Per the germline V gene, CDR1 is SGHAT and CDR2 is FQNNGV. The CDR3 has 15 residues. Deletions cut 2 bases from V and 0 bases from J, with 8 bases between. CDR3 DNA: TGTGCCAGCAGCTTACTGGGGTCTAGCAATCAGCCCCAGCATTTT. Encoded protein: CASSLLGSSNQPQHF.